This T cell receptor (beta chain) is drawn from a study of T cells in Graves' hyperthyroidism and ophthalmopathy. Whole-study findings and limits: Most thyroid-expanded clonotypes above 0.001 were also found in blood.

This clonotype showed up many times. The antigen is not known. When ophthalmopathy did not progress within 18 months, Graves' hyperthyroidism was considered stable. Uncontrolled infection, other autoimmune disease, pregnancy or lactation excluded patients. Based on clinical symptoms, serum thyroxine and TRAb, thyroid ultrasound and orbital computed tomography, diagnoses were reached. Amplified TCR beta CDR3 regions came from RNA transcripts. HTBI primers were employed in a first-round RT-PCR of the TCR CDR3. TCRdb re-called the multiplex PCR reads with MiXCR, one entry per CDR3 protein. The table has about 620,000 distinct CDR3 sequences, 16% seen once; the top ten hold around 3.9%. The CDR3 spans 15 residues. V lost 6 bases and J 0 bases, leaving 11 bases between the germline ends. The germline CDR1 and CDR2 sequences are MRHNA and SNTAGT.

Source material: blood. V usage is TRBV6-4 and J usage is TRBJ2-2; unclear D gene. This clonotype was sampled from a woman aged 25-40 years with Graves' hyperthyroidism. CDR3: CASSSGVANTGELFF. As DNA, the CDR3 is TGTGCCAGCAGCTCAGGTGTCGCGAACACCGGGGAGCTGTTTTTT.